The clone carrying this T cell receptor (beta chain) was counted a few times. Treatment denoted: oral pan-JAK inhibitor, 5-10 mg twice daily. As the sequencing template, cDNA was produced by extracting RNA and reverse transcribing it. Generated by immunoSEQ multiplex PCR, the TCRdb table keeps only in-frame clones and is missing some. This sample carries over 150,000 clones, over 45% of them seen once, and the ten largest clones take approximately 5.1%. The source of the sample is a study of CD8+ T cells in alopecia areata. As for the study in general: Scalp area affected, as a percentage, set the severity score of treated patients.

The CDR3 is 14 residues long. The junction had 7 bases not matched to a gene; V was cut back by 2 bases and J by 9 bases. Germline CDR1 is ENHRY and CDR2 is SYGVKD. This TCR was sampled from a human donor with alopecia areata. The material sequenced was CD4+ T cells sorted from blood, taken at week 24, from a patient treated with tofacitinib. The chain uses TRBV10-3 and TRBJ1-5; 7 bases are a match to TRBD1. The CDR3 DNA follows: TGTGCCATCAGTGAGCGACCACCAGGGGGGCCCCAGCATTTT. This encodes CAISERPPGGPQHF.